These 25 T cell receptor beta chains came from one sample sequenced in a study of CD8 T cells in ankylosing spondylitis. One entry per CDR3 protein results from TCRdb running MiXCR on the 5' RACE reads. The data contain under 300,000 distinct CDR3 sequences, 18% of them seen just once; the ten biggest clones take up about a third. The sequenced sample was blood, either unsorted or a sorted T cell fraction (not recorded which). The receptors derive from a male donor with ankylosing spondylitis or in good health (not recorded which).

This clonotype turned up a few times. The gene calls are TRBV20-1 and TRBJ2-4; D may match TRBD1 or TRBD2 (5 bases each). Germline V CDR1 and CDR2: DFQATT, SNEGSKA (reference sequence). V was pared by 0 bases and J by 9 bases, with 15 bases between. This CDR3 has 14 residues. CDR3 sequence: CSARDYGTFGIQYF. The CDR3 DNA reads as TGCAGTGCTAGAGATTACGGGACGTTTGGCATTCAGTACTTC.

The chain recombines TRBV7-8 with TRBJ2-6, with TRBD1 identical over 9 bases. The ends lost 5 bases at V and 2 bases at J; junction bases unmatched: 16. This CDR3 is 20 amino acids long. The germline gives CDR1 SGHVS, CDR2 FQNEAQ. The CDR3 protein is CASSQVPGQGFIPGANVLTF. The CDR3 DNA reads TGTGCCAGCAGCCAGGTACCGGGACAGGGATTTATTCCTGGGGCCAACGTCCTGACTTTC.

This clonotype appeared many times. The gene calls are TRBV6-5 and TRBJ2-7; TRBD1 matches 11 bases. Germline CDR1 is MNHEY and CDR2 is SVGAGI. Trimming took 0 bases from V and 3 from J; bases not matched to a gene: 1. The CDR3 extends over 15 amino acids. The CDR3 DNA reads TGTGCCAGCAGTTACTCCGGGACAGGGGGCTACGAGCAGTACTTC. Amino acid sequence: CASSYSGTGGYEQYF.

In this sample, this clonotype turned up many times. The chain combines TRBV7-8 with TRBJ2-7; D call uncertain. V was pared by 2 bases and J by 5 bases, with 10 bases between. Germline V gene data show CDR1 as SGHVS and CDR2 as FQNEAQ. This CDR3 has 13 amino acids. CDR3 amino acids: CASSLFSNHEQYF. The DNA for the CDR3 is TGTGCCAGCAGCTTATTTAGCAACCACGAGCAGTACTTC.

The V and J genes are TRBV5-1 and TRBJ2-7; D is ambiguous. The CDR3 runs to 14 residues. The V and J ends lost 0 bases and 0 bases respectively, with 7 bases between them. Germline V gene sequence: CDR1 SGHRS, CDR2 YFSETQ. The CDR3 DNA reads as TGCGCCAGCAGCTTGGAGTTTGGCTCCTACGAGCAGTACTTC. Translating it yields CASSLEFGSYEQYF.

The chain uses TRBV12-3 or TRBV12-4 and TRBJ2-5; unclear D gene. This CDR3 comprises 13 residues. Trimming took off 6 bases at V and 4 bases at J, with 12 bases between the two ends. The CDR3 here is CASRGGDGETQYF. In DNA, the CDR3 is TGTGCCAGCAGGGGTGGAGATGGAGAGACCCAGTACTTC.

Only a few counts were recorded for this clonotype. The rearrangement links TRBV7-9 to TRBJ2-1; TRBD2 is a possible D gene (6 bases). V lost 3 bases and J 5 bases, leaving 8 bases between the germline ends. Germline CDR1 reads SEHNR; CDR2 reads FQNEAQ (reference sequence). CDR3 size: 13 residues. DNA for the CDR3: TGTGCCAGCAGCTTTAGCGGTAACAATGAGCAGTTCTTC. Its protein is CASSFSGNNEQFF.

The chain links TRBV5-1 to TRBJ2-2; 9 bases line up with TRBD2. V shed 0 bases, J shed 3 bases, and the junction held 9 bases outside the gene matches. The germline CDR1 and CDR2 sequences are SGHRS and YFSETQ. This CDR3 spans 18 amino acids. CDR3 sequence reads: CASSLAGMREGYTGELFF. CDR3 nucleotide sequence: TGCGCCAGCAGCTTGGCCGGAATGCGGGAGGGATACACCGGGGAGCTGTTTTTT.

The chain is built from TRBV29-1 and TRBJ2-7; D is perhaps TRBD1 (6 bases). Per germline, CDR1 SQVTM and CDR2 ANQGSEA. This CDR3 is 14 amino acids long. The V and J ends lost 0 bases and 3 bases respectively, with 12 bases between them. The CDR3 sequence: CSVEEGRGNYEQYF. The CDR3 coding sequence is TGCAGCGTTGAAGAGGGTAGGGGGAACTACGAGCAGTACTTC.

CDR3 DNA: TGCGCCAGCAGCCCCTGGTTTTATTACGAGCAGTACTTC. This codes for CASSPWFYYEQYF. The chain has TRBV5-1 and TRBJ2-7; D is unclear. Germline assignment: CDR1 SGHRS and CDR2 YFSETQ. The CDR3 is 13 residues long. V lost 4 bases to trimming and J lost 4 bases, with 12 bases between them.

The V call is TRBV6-1, the J call TRBJ2-2, with D perhaps TRBD1 or TRBD2 (5 bases each). CDR3 length: 15 residues. The germline gives CDR1 MNHNS, CDR2 SASEGT. Trimming took 6 bases from V and 3 from J, leaving 14 bases between them. As DNA, the CDR3 is TGTGCCAGCAGCTGGGGGTCAGACTACACCGGGGAGCTGTTTTTT. Translating gives CASSWGSDYTGELFF.

This clonotype was counted a few times. J is TRBJ2-3 and V is TRBV14; D tentatively reads TRBD1 or TRBD2 (5 bases each). Germline V gene lookup returns CDR1 SGHDN and CDR2 FVKESK. CDR3 length: 17 amino acids. The germline V and J ends were trimmed by 0 bases and 0 bases, with 13 bases remaining between them. The CDR3 reads CASSQDGTATSTDTQYF. CDR3 DNA: TGTGCCAGCAGCCAAGATGGGACGGCCACTAGCACAGATACGCAGTATTTT.

This clonotype was detected only once. This chain connects TRBV19 to TRBJ2-2; D call uncertain. The CDR3 is made up of 12 amino acids. CDR1 and CDR2 (germline): LNHDA, SQIVND (reference sequence). Trimming removed 5 bases at V and 10 bases at J, with 11 bases between. Here the CDR3 DNA reads TGTGCCAGTAGTTTGAGTTTTGTGGAGCTGTTTTTT. Translating gives CASSLSFVELFF.

This clonotype was recorded a few times. The chain carries TRBV18 and TRBJ2-7; a weak D match, TRBD2 (5 bases). The ends were cut back, 0 bases at V and 6 bases at J, with 6 bases in the middle. Germline CDR1 KGHSH, CDR2 LQKENI. CDR3 size: 12 residues. For the CDR3, the DNA is TGTGCCAGCTCACCACCGGAGGCCGAGCAGTACTTC. Translation: CASSPPEAEQYF. The complete variable domain, with remaining parts taken from reference TRBV18 and TRBJ2-7, reads NAGVMQNPRHLVRRRGQEARLRCSPMKGHSHVYWYRQLPEEGLKFMVYLQKENIIDESGMPKERFSAEFPKEGPSILRIQQVVRGDSAAYFCASSPPEAEQYFGPGTRLTVT.

The J gene is TRBJ2-1, the V gene TRBV7-9; TRBD1 might be the D (5 bases). V shed 8 bases and J shed 4 bases, with 12 bases lying between them. The V gene's germline CDR1 is SEHNR and CDR2 FQNEAQ (reference sequence). This CDR3 region has 13 residues. CDR3 sequence (DNA): TGTGCCAGCGCCCAGACAGCGTACAATGAGCAGTTCTTC. This gives the protein CASAQTAYNEQFF.

This sequence joins TRBV5-1 and TRBJ1-1, with a tentative D call TRBD1 (5 bases). This CDR3 is 15 amino acids long. The V gene lost 1 base and the J gene lost 1 base, with 11 bases spanning the gap. Germline loops: CDR1 SGHRS, CDR2 YFSETQ. As DNA, the CDR3 is TGCGCCAGCAGCTTGACCTGGGGCCCGAACACTGAAGCTTTCTTT. This sequence encodes CASSLTWGPNTEAFF.

This clonotype was seen many times. The chain is built from TRBV7-9 and TRBJ2-7; D is unclear. The V gene lost 5 bases and the J gene lost 6 bases, with 11 bases spanning the gap. The CDR3 totals 12 residues. CDR1 is SEHNR and CDR2 is FQNEAQ in the germline V gene (reference sequence). CDR3 DNA: TGTGCCAGCAGCCCCAACGCCATCGAGCAGTACTTC. It encodes CASSPNAIEQYF.

The CDR3 DNA sequence: TGCAGTGCTAGAGGGACAGAAGGCTACGAGCAGTACTTC. Translated: CSARGTEGYEQYF. The V and J genes are TRBV20-1 and TRBJ2-7, with TRBD1 as a possible D gene (6 bases). Trimming removed 1 base at V and 3 bases at J, with 10 bases between. The germline CDR1 and CDR2 sequences are DFQATT and SNEGSKA (reference sequence). The CDR3 is 13 residues long.

This clonotype was recorded a few times. The chain combines TRBV20-1 with TRBJ2-3; D uncertain. CDR1 DFQATT and CDR2 SNEGSKA come from the germline V gene (reference sequence). The CDR3 runs 14 residues. V was clipped by 1 base and J by 0 bases, with 8 bases between them. CDR3 coding DNA: TGCAGTGCTAGAGGCCCTTCTAGCACAGATACGCAGTATTTT. Its protein is CSARGPSSTDTQYF.

CDR3 bases: TGTGCCAGCAGTTTTCGTACATTCTCCTACGAGCAGTACTTC. It specifies CASSFRTFSYEQYF. This chain uses TRBV28 with TRBJ2-7; D gene ambiguous. Trimming shortened V by 3 bases and J by 0 bases, and 9 bases separated the two germline ends. This CDR3 contains 14 residues. Germline values: CDR1 MDHEN, CDR2 SYDVKM.

The chain combines TRBV25-1 with TRBJ1-3; no definite D call. V dropped 10 bases and J dropped 2 bases, with 18 bases sitting between them. CDR3 length: 15 residues. Germline CDR1 is MGHDK and CDR2 is SYGVNS. This CDR3 is CATIASGGTGNTIYF. The CDR3 nucleotides read TGTGCCACCATTGCATCCGGAGGGACTGGAAACACCATATATTTT.

This clonotype has just a few counts. The chain uses TRBV29-1 and TRBJ2-7; a possible D gene is TRBD1 (6 bases). Germline V gene data show CDR1 as SQVTM and CDR2 as ANQGSEA. This CDR3 spans 12 amino acids. Trimming removed 7 bases from V and 3 bases from J, with 13 bases in between. The CDR3 region has the DNA TGCAGCGCAATCACGACAGGCTACGAGCAGTACTTC. Protein: CSAITTGYEQYF.

CDR3 region: CASKTPSYEQYF. CDR3 nucleotide sequence: TGTGCCAGCAAAACTCCCTCCTACGAGCAGTACTTC. The chain couples TRBV6-1 to TRBJ2-7; D uncertain. The CDR3 is 12 residues long. Per the germline V gene, CDR1 is MNHNS and CDR2 is SASEGT. Trimming removed 7 bases at V and 0 bases at J, with 7 bases between.

The table lists this clonotype with many counts. The chain employs TRBV6-2 or TRBV6-3 and TRBJ2-7; 7 bases map to TRBD1. Per the germline V gene, CDR1 is MNHEY and CDR2 is SVGEGT. CDR3 length: 13 residues. The ends lost 9 bases at V and 5 bases at J; junction bases unmatched: 10. The CDR3 sequence: CASTIQGSDEQYF. In nucleotides, the CDR3 is TGTGCCAGTACGATACAGGGGTCGGACGAGCAGTACTTC.

This clonotype was observed a few times. The chain carries TRBV29-1 and TRBJ2-7; 9 bases map to TRBD1. Germline CDR1 reads SQVTM; CDR2 reads ANQGSEA. The J segment lost 6 bases and the V segment lost 5 bases, leaving 8 bases of the junction unmatched. The CDR3 has 13 amino acids. The CDR3 here is CSVRLRDRVEQYF. The CDR3 DNA is TGCAGCGTTCGCCTCCGGGACAGGGTCGAGCAGTACTTC.